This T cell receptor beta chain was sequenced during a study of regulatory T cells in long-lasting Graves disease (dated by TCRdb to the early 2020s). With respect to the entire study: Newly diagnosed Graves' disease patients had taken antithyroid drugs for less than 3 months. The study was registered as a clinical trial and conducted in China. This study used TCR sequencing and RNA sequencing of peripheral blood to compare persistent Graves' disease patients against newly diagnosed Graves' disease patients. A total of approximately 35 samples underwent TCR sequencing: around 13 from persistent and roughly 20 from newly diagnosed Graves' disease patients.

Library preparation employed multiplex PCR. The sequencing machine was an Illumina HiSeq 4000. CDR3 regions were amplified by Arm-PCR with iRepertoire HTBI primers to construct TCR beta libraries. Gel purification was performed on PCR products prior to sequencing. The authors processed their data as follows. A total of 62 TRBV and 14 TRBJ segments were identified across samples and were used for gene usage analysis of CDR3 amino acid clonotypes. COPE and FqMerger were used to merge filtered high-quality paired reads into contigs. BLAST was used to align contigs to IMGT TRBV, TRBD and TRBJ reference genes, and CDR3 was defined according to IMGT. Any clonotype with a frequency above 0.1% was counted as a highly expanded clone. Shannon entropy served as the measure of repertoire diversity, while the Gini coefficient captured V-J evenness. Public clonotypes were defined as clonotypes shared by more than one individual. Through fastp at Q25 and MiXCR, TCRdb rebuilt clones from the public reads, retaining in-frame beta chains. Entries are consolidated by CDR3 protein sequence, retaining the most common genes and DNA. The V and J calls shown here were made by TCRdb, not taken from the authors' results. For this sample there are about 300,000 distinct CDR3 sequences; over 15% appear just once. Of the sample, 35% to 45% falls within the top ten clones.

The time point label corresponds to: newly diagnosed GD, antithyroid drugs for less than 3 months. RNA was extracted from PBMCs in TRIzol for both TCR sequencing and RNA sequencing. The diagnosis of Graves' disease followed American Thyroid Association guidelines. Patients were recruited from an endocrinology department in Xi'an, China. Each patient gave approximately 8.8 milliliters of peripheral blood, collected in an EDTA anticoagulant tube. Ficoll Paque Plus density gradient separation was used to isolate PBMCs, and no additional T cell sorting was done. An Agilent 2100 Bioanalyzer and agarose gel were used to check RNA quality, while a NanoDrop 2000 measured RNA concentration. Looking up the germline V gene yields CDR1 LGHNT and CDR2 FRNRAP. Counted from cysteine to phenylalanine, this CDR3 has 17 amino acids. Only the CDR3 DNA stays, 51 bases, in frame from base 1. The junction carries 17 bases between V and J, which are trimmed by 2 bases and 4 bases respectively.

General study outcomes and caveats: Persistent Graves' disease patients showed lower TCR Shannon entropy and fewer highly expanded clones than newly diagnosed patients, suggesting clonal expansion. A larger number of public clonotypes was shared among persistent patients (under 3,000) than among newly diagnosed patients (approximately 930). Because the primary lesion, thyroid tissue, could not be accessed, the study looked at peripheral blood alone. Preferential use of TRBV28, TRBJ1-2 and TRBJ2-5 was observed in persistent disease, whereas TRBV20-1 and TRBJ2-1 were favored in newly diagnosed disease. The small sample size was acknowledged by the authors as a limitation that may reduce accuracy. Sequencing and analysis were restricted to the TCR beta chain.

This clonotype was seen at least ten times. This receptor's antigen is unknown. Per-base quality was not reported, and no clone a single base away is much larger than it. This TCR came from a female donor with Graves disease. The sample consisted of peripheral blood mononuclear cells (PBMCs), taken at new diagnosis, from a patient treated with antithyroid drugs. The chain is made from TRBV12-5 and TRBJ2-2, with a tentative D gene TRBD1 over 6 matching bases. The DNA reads TGTGCTAGTGGTTTGACCCAGACAGGAGCTATCACCGGGGAGCTGTTTTTT. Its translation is CASGLTQTGAITGELFF.